These 26 T cell receptor beta chains were all obtained from the same sample, sequenced in a study of T-cell memory formation after mild COVID-19. TCRdb reanalysed the 5' RACE reads using MiXCR and keeps one entry per CDR3 protein. This table holds around 340,000 distinct CDR3 sequences, around a sixth found once. Specimen: PBMCs or a T cell subset sorted from them (not recorded which). These receptors were taken from a man between 18 and 35 years old who had mild COVID-19 (a few samples of this study predate the infection). Cell type and time point are not known.

In this sample, this clonotype turned up a few times. The chain is built from TRBV10-3 and TRBJ2-5, with D unclear. Looked up from germline, CDR1 is ENHRY and CDR2 is SYGVKD. Trimming stripped 10 bases from V and 5 bases from J, with 20 bases between. The CDR3 extends over 14 amino acids. CDR3 DNA sequence: TGTGCCACCCTGTCACAGTTATCACTGGAGACCCAGTACTTC. This translates into CATLSQLSLETQYF.

This rearrangement joins TRBV10-3 to TRBJ1-1; weak D call: TRBD1 (6 bases). Trimming cost V 10 bases and J 11 bases, with 20 bases left between them. Germline assignment: CDR1 ENHRY and CDR2 SYGVKD. The CDR3 is 12 residues long. The CDR3 spells CATRGGPERAFF. CDR3 sequence (DNA): TGTGCCACCAGGGGTGGGCCGGAGAGGGCTTTCTTT.

The chain links TRBV9 to TRBJ1-1; 7 bases line up with TRBD1. CDR3 length equals 15 residues. V lost 0 bases, J lost 3 bases, and 5 bases stayed unmatched. In germline, CDR1 is SGDLS, CDR2 YYNGEE. As DNA, the CDR3 is TGTGCCAGCAGCGTAGTTTCAGGGGGGTACACTGAAGCTTTCTTT. It is translated as CASSVVSGGYTEAFF.

The chain combines TRBV5-1 with TRBJ2-1; D gene uncertain. Germline values: CDR1 SGHRS, CDR2 YFSETQ. The CDR3 has 17 residues. Trimming cost V 0 bases and J 0 bases, with 13 bases left between them. This CDR3 is CASSLGVGLSSYNEQFF. The CDR3 DNA is TGCGCCAGCAGCTTGGGGGTCGGATTGAGCTCCTACAATGAGCAGTTCTTC.

V and J are TRBV20-1 and TRBJ2-7; tentatively, D is TRBD2 (5 bases). V lost 6 bases and J 3 bases, leaving 18 bases between the germline ends. The CDR3 runs 14 residues. Per the germline V gene, CDR1 is DFQATT and CDR2 is SNEGSKA (reference sequence). The CDR3: CSADRVGRDYEQYV. The CDR3 bases are TGCAGTGCGGACCGGGTCGGTCGGGACTACGAGCAGTACGTC.

This clonotype was counted between two and nine times. The chain carries TRBV20-1 and TRBJ1-5; 7 nucleotides line up with TRBD1. The CDR3 consists of 15 residues. V lost 3 bases to trimming and J lost 2 bases; unmatched junction nucleotides: 7. Germline V gene data show CDR1 as DFQATT and CDR2 as SNEGSKA (reference sequence). The CDR3 spells CSASSGQLGNQPQHF. CDR3 coding DNA: TGCAGTGCTAGCTCGGGACAGCTCGGCAATCAGCCCCAGCATTTT.

The chain is built from TRBV4-1 and TRBJ1-1; TRBD1 might be the D (6 bases). This CDR3 has 13 residues. V was pared by 3 bases and J by 6 bases, with 11 bases between. CDR1 and CDR2 (germline): MGHRA, YSYEKL. The CDR3 DNA reads TGCGCCAGCAGCCATCAGGGGCTCGCTGAAGCTTTCTTT. This translates into CASSHQGLAEAFF.

The gene calls are TRBV20-1 and TRBJ1-5; TRBD1 matches at 8 bases. Germline CDR1 reads DFQATT; CDR2 reads SNEGSKA (reference sequence). This CDR3 comprises 13 residues. The J segment lost 6 bases and the V segment lost 6 bases, leaving 7 bases of the junction unmatched. The CDR3 reads CSANRGVGQPQHF. DNA of the CDR3: TGCAGTGCGAACAGGGGGGTCGGTCAGCCCCAGCATTTT.

The J gene is TRBJ1-4, the V gene TRBV4-1; D is uncertain. This CDR3 is 15 amino acids long. V lost 0 bases, J lost 10 bases, and 15 bases lay in between. Germline values: CDR1 MGHRA, CDR2 YSYEKL. The CDR3 bases are TGCGCCAGCAGCCAAGAGATCGCCTCGCCTAGAAAACTGTTTTTT. Protein sequence: CASSQEIASPRKLFF.

This clonotype was found a few times. This chain links TRBV29-1 with TRBJ2-3; 11 bases are a match to TRBD2. Germline CDR1 reads SQVTM; CDR2 reads ANQGSEA. There are 16 residues in the CDR3. V lost 8 bases and J lost 6; bases outside the gene matches: 16. The CDR3 DNA reads TGCAGCACTACCCTCCCGACTAGCGGGGACGGGGATACGCAGTATTTT. It encodes CSTTLPTSGDGDTQYF.

The genes are TRBV12-3 or TRBV12-4 and TRBJ2-1, with D unresolved. The V gene lost 8 bases and the J gene lost 13 bases, with 15 bases spanning the gap. CDR3 size: 11 residues. CDR3 bases: TGTGCCAGCCTATCTAAAGTGCGACAGTTCTTC. Translation gives CASLSKVRQFF.

This clonotype was seen at least ten times. This chain uses TRBV15 with TRBJ2-5; no clear D gene. The CDR3 has 19 amino acids. CDR1 LNHNV and CDR2 YYDKDF come from the germline V gene (reference sequence). The V and J ends lost 6 bases and 0 bases respectively, with 26 bases between them. CDR3 sequence: CATSRYGKEMALHQETQYF. As DNA, the CDR3 is TGTGCCACCAGTCGCTATGGGAAGGAAATGGCCCTCCACCAAGAGACCCAGTACTTC.

This chain connects TRBV6-1 to TRBJ2-4, with D perhaps TRBD2 (6 bases). Trimming cost V 8 bases and J 2 bases, with 16 bases left between them. The CDR3 runs 15 residues. Germline V gives CDR1 MNHNS, CDR2 SASEGT. CDR3 DNA sequence: TGTGCCAGCCGAGATGCGGGGACTTCCAAAAACATTCAGTACTTC. It is translated as CASRDAGTSKNIQYF.

This clonotype was counted only a few times. J is TRBJ2-1 and V is TRBV20-1; 8 positions match TRBD1. There are 13 residues in the CDR3. The junction had 7 bases not matched to a gene; V was cut back by 8 bases and J by 4 bases. Germline V CDR1 and CDR2: DFQATT, SNEGSKA (reference sequence). Written as DNA, the CDR3 is TGCAGTCTATATGACAGGGGATACAATGAGCAGTTCTTC. This translates into CSLYDRGYNEQFF.

The V and J genes are TRBV6-2 or TRBV6-3 and TRBJ2-5; 10 nucleotides agree with TRBD2. CDR1 and CDR2 (germline): MNHEY, SVGEGT. The CDR3 has 17 residues. With 5 bases clipped from V and 2 bases from J, the junction kept 11 bases outside the gene matches. The DNA of the CDR3 is TGTGCCAGCAGTACCCCCTTAGCGGGGGGCACACAAGAGACCCAGTACTTC. Translated, it gives CASSTPLAGGTQETQYF.

This clonotype was detected ten times or more. The chain links TRBV4-3 to TRBJ2-7, with D unresolved. The CDR3 loop spans 15 amino acids. Per the germline V gene, CDR1 is LGHNA and CDR2 is YSLEER. Trimming cost V 1 base and J 4 bases, with 14 bases left between them. The DNA for the CDR3 is TGCGCCAGCAGCCAAGGGGCAGAAGGTTTTTACGAGCAGTACTTC. Amino acids: CASSQGAEGFYEQYF.

Only a few counts were recorded for this clonotype. This chain links TRBV5-5 with TRBJ2-5; D is possibly TRBD1 (6 bases). V lost 3 bases and J 2 bases, leaving 11 bases between the germline ends. Germline V gene sequence: CDR1 SGHKS, CDR2 YYEKEE (reference sequence). This CDR3 comprises 14 residues. CDR3 amino acids: CASSSRTAQETQYF. As DNA, the CDR3 is TGTGCCAGCAGCTCTCGGACAGCGCAAGAGACCCAGTACTTC.

This chain links TRBV5-1 with TRBJ2-3; D is uncertain. Trimming cost V 5 bases and J 2 bases, with 9 bases left between them. Germline V gene sequence: CDR1 SGHRS, CDR2 YFSETQ. The CDR3 is made up of 13 amino acids. CDR3 bases: TGCGCCAGCAGAAAAGGACCCACAGATACGCAGTATTTT. Its protein product is CASRKGPTDTQYF.

This clonotype turned up a few times. V and J are TRBV6-4 and TRBJ2-3; tentative D call: TRBD1 (5 bases). The CDR3 is 14 residues long. CDR1 and CDR2 from the germline V gene are MRHNA and SNTAGT. Trimming shortened V by 4 bases and J by 3 bases, and 11 bases separated the two germline ends. CDR3 in amino acids: CASSVGQATDTQYF. The DNA for the CDR3 is TGTGCCAGCAGTGTGGGGCAGGCGACAGATACGCAGTATTTT.

The table lists this clonotype with a few counts. V and J are TRBV5-1 and TRBJ2-7; D may be TRBD2 (7 bases). This CDR3 region has 14 residues. Deletions cut 4 bases from V and 2 bases from J, with 13 bases between. CDR1 is SGHRS, CDR2 YFSETQ, per germline. The CDR3 is CASSPRGAPYEQYV. Written as DNA, the CDR3 is TGCGCCAGCAGCCCCCGGGGGGCCCCCTACGAGCAGTACGTC.

Many counts were recorded for this clonotype. The gene calls are TRBV7-9 and TRBJ2-5; D is undetermined. The V gene lost 5 bases and the J gene lost 2 bases, with 3 bases spanning the gap. The CDR3 totals 11 residues. Germline V CDR1 and CDR2: SEHNR, FQNEAQ (reference sequence). For the CDR3, the DNA is TGTGCCAGCAGCGAACAAGAGACCCAGTACTTC. It is translated as CASSEQETQYF.

The sample holds a few counts of this clonotype. The chain recombines TRBV7-9 with TRBJ2-2; TRBD2 is a possible D gene (5 bases). The CDR3 totals 14 residues. CDR1 is SEHNR and CDR2 is FQNEAQ in the germline V gene (reference sequence). The V end was cut by 4 bases, the J end by 4 bases, with 10 bases between. Written as DNA, the CDR3 is TGTGCCAGCAGCTCTAGGGAGACCACCGGGGAGCTGTTTTTT. Translating gives CASSSRETTGELFF.

V is TRBV18 and J is TRBJ2-1; D is undetermined. Germline V CDR1 and CDR2: KGHSH, LQKENI. There are 13 residues in the CDR3. The V gene lost 6 bases and the J gene lost 5 bases, with 11 bases spanning the gap. CDR3 sequence: CASSRDLDNEQFF. Here the CDR3 DNA reads TGTGCCAGCTCCCGTGACCTCGACAATGAGCAGTTCTTC. The complete variable domain, with remaining parts taken from reference TRBV18 and TRBJ2-1, reads NAGVMQNPRHLVRRRGQEARLRCSPMKGHSHVYWYRQLPEEGLKFMVYLQKENIIDESGMPKERFSAEFPKEGPSILRIQQVVRGDSAAYFCASSRDLDNEQFFGPGTRLTVL.

This clonotype was observed at least ten times. V and J are TRBV10-3 and TRBJ2-3; 11 nucleotides line up with TRBD2. This CDR3 region has 15 residues. Germline loops: CDR1 ENHRY, CDR2 SYGVKD. With 4 bases clipped from V and 3 bases from J, the junction kept 3 bases outside the gene matches. CDR3 DNA: TGTGCCATCAGTGCGACTAGCGGGGTAACAGATACGCAGTATTTT. It encodes CAISATSGVTDTQYF.

This clonotype has only a few counts. V gene TRBV5-4 combines with J gene TRBJ2-5; 7 bases are shared with TRBD1. Losses at the gene ends were 6 bases for V and 1 base for J; bases not matched to a gene: 12. Germline CDR1 reads SGHNT; CDR2 reads YYREEE (reference sequence). The CDR3 extends over 16 amino acids. The CDR3 DNA reads TGTGCCAGCACCGACTCCTGGGACAGTCGCCAAGAGACCCAGTACTTC. Protein product: CASTDSWDSRQETQYF.

A few counts support this clonotype. The gene calls are TRBV6-5 and TRBJ2-3; D remains unclear. Trimming removed 0 bases at V and 5 bases at J, with 15 bases between. Germline CDR1 reads MNHEY; CDR2 reads SVGAGI. This CDR3 has 16 residues. This CDR3 is CASSYSVTAGQDTQYF. In DNA, the CDR3 is TGTGCCAGCAGTTACTCGGTGACCGCCGGTCAAGATACGCAGTATTTT.